Ten or more counts support the clone carrying this T cell receptor (beta chain). The record originates from a study of T cells in Graves' hyperthyroidism and ophthalmopathy. The authors obtained PBMCs from about 9.5 ml of fresh peripheral blood. TCR beta CDR3 region amplification was performed from RNA transcripts. A first-round RT-PCR of the TCR CDR3 used the HTBI primer set. Using its own MiXCR run on the multiplex PCR reads, TCRdb lists one record per CDR3 protein. Of 300,000 to 350,000 distinct CDR3 sequences in the sample, roughly 15% are singletons; the top ten hold approximately 33%. Trimming stripped 6 bases from V and 0 bases from J, with 14 bases between. The CDR3 has 14 residues. CDR1 is DFQATT, CDR2 SNEGSKA, per germline (reference sequence).

This receptor was obtained from a man aged 25-40 years with Graves' hyperthyroidism. This chain uses TRBV20-1 with TRBJ1-1; no clear D gene. What was sequenced was blood. The CDR3 region has the DNA TGCAGTGCCCGATCCGTTGACATGAACACTGAAGCTTTCTTT. Amino acid sequence: CSARSVDMNTEAFF.